A selection of T cell receptor beta chains follows, all from one sample in a study of T-cell reconstitution after alpha-beta-depleted transplantation in children. One entry per CDR3 protein results from TCRdb running MiXCR on the PCR reads. There are approximately 1,000,000 distinct CDR3 sequences in the sample; roughly 29% occur only once, and 28% lies in the top ten. Source: PBMCs, mostly from graft donor cells, taken 360 days after TCRalphabeta/CD19-depleted stem cell transplant. The source of these receptors is a boy younger than two who had a stem cell transplant for SCID, so the T cells may come from the graft donor. Each CDR3 is given without its conserved first and last residue. Each record gives: V gene, CDR3 protein.

V: TRBV12-3/TRBV12-4
CDR3: ASSSSHEERTGELF

V: TRBV15
CDR3: ATSGQGGTEKLF

V: TRBV12-3/TRBV12-4
CDR3: ASSFIGYHGYT

V: TRBV19
CDR3: ASRTGGPQETQY

V: TRBV5-1
CDR3: ASSSGSLQETQY

V: TRBV28
CDR3: ASSPEYTGELF

V: TRBV6-1
CDR3: ASSEWGQTLYEQY

V: TRBV6-2/TRBV6-3
CDR3: ASSPGRGHNEQF

V: TRBV7-2
CDR3: ASSPWTSGGIEQY

V: TRBV6-5
CDR3: ASSYSGSGGIHEQY

V: TRBV5-6
CDR3: ASSRPGTSSPQQQY

V: TRBV19
CDR3: ASNKNSPNTGELF

V: TRBV18
CDR3: ASSQTETGTGDEQY

V: TRBV2
CDR3: ASRPSDRAGELF

V: TRBV2
CDR3: ATTPSKDTQY